These 27 T cell receptor beta chains share one sample of origin, sequenced in a study of blood T cell repertoires in COVID-19. Profiled with immunoSEQ multiplex PCR; TCRdb holds only in-frame clones, not every one. The sample lists approximately 240,000 clones, more than 65% occurring once. Specimen: peripheral blood. The receptor source for this set is a woman in her thirties or forties with active or convalescent COVID-19.

This chain links TRBV7-4 with TRBJ1-6; D is unclear. Germline CDR1 SGHVT, CDR2 SQSDAQ. The CDR3 is 16 amino acids. V lost 1 base and J lost 4, with 11 bases in between. The CDR3 region has the DNA TGTGCCAGCAGCTTAGACCCGGGATGTTATAATTCACCCCTCCACTTT. This sequence encodes CASSLDPGCYNSPLHF.

The rearrangement uses TRBV5-4 and TRBJ1-1, with D uncertain. This CDR3 is 13 amino acids long. Trimming stripped 2 bases from V and 1 base from J, with 6 bases between. The V gene's germline CDR1 is SGHNT and CDR2 YYREEE (reference sequence). The CDR3 DNA sequence: TGTGCCAGCAGCTTTGAGCCGAACACTGAAGCTTTCTTT. Translation gives CASSFEPNTEAFF.

V and J are TRBV5-6 and TRBJ2-1; no firm D call. The germline gives CDR1 SGHDT, CDR2 YYEEEE. The CDR3 loop spans 16 amino acids. Trimming removed 0 bases from V and 0 bases from J, with 10 bases in between. In nucleotides, the CDR3 is TGTGCCAGCAGCTTGGGCGTTAAGAGCTCCTACAATGAGCAGTTCTTC. It translates to CASSLGVKSSYNEQFF.

The V call is TRBV19, the J call TRBJ1-6, with 7 nucleotides matching TRBD1. After removal of 7 bases from V and 5 bases from J, the junction contained 5 bases not matched to a gene. This CDR3 is built from 14 residues. Germline CDR1 and CDR2: LNHDA and SQIVND (reference sequence). The CDR3 DNA follows: TGTGCCAGTAACCGGGGACAGAATAATTCACCCCTCCACTTT. Translated, it gives CASNRGQNNSPLHF.

This clone has more than one count but fewer than ten. The chain couples TRBV5-4 to TRBJ1-3; D might be TRBD1 (6 bases). The V and J ends lost 4 bases and 1 base respectively, with 18 bases between them. The CDR3 contains 17 residues. CDR1 is SGHNT and CDR2 is YYREEE in the germline V gene (reference sequence). Here the CDR3 reads CASSLGGGSWSGNTIYF. CDR3 nucleotide sequence: TGTGCCAGCAGCCTGGGGGGGGGCTCGTGGTCTGGAAACACCATATATTTT.

The V call is TRBV28, the J call TRBJ1-6, with TRBD1 identical over 9 bases. CDR1 is MDHEN and CDR2 is SYDVKM in the germline V gene. Germline trimming cut 6 bases from V and 5 bases from J; bases unmatched to any gene: 5. The CDR3 is 15 amino acids. CDR3 in DNA: TGTGCCAGCAGCCCCGGGACAGGGCATAATTCACCCCTCCACTTT. Protein sequence: CASSPGTGHNSPLHF.

The chain links TRBV30 to TRBJ2-2, with 8 bases aligning to TRBD1. The CDR3 length is 16 residues. V dropped 3 bases and J dropped 3; count of bases not matched to a gene: 9. Germline V gene sequence: CDR1 GTSNPN, CDR2 SVGIG (reference sequence). The CDR3 nucleotides read TGTGCCTGGAGAGACAGGGGAAGAGATTACACCGGGGAGCTGTTTTTT. Translation: CAWRDRGRDYTGELFF.

The rearrangement joins TRBV6-5 to TRBJ1-4; 8 bases fit TRBD1. This CDR3 has 13 residues. Trimming took 5 bases from V and 8 from J; bases not matched to a gene: 4. The V gene's germline CDR1 is MNHEY and CDR2 SVGAGI. The DNA of the CDR3 is TGTGCCAGCAGTATTGACAGGGGAGAAAAACTGTTTTTT. It codes for CASSIDRGEKLFF.

V and J are TRBV28 and TRBJ2-3; D uncertain. V dropped 7 bases and J dropped 4 bases, with 15 bases sitting between them. The germline gives CDR1 MDHEN, CDR2 SYDVKM. The CDR3 is 14 residues long. In DNA, the CDR3 is TGTGCCAGCAACAACCCCCGAGGAGCAGATACGCAGTATTTT. The encoded protein is CASNNPRGADTQYF. The variable domain in full, with the rest retrieved from reference TRBV28 and TRBJ2-3, is DVKVTQSSRYLVKRTGEKVFLECVQDMDHENMFWYRQDPGLGLRLIYFSYDVKMKEKGDIPEGYSVSREKKERFSLILESASTNQTSMYLCASNNPRGADTQYFGPGTRLTVL.

The chain employs TRBV15 and TRBJ2-1; 8 bases are shared with TRBD2. The CDR3 extends over 13 amino acids. Germline assignment: CDR1 LNHNV and CDR2 YYDKDF (reference sequence). Trimming cost V 1 base and J 10 bases; bases outside gene matches: 3. CDR3 amino acids: CATSRGERGEQFF. In DNA, the CDR3 is TGTGCCACCAGCAGAGGTGAGCGGGGGGAGCAGTTCTTC.

The gene calls are TRBV23-1 and TRBJ2-6, with 9 bases that match TRBD1. TRBV23-1 is sorted into the ORF group, with uncertain function. The CDR3 has 18 amino acids. The junction had 9 bases not matched to a gene; V was cut back by 6 bases and J by 0 bases. The CDR3 spells CASSTGGGFYSGANVLTF. The CDR3 DNA reads as TGCGCCAGCAGCACAGGGGGCGGGTTCTACTCTGGGGCCAACGTCCTGACTTTC.

The J gene is TRBJ1-5, the V gene TRBV6-5; 9 nucleotides align to TRBD1. Germline CDR1 is MNHEY and CDR2 is SVGAGI. Unmatched junction bases numbered 5, after V lost 6 bases and J lost 5 bases. The CDR3 sequence is 14 residues long. The CDR3 DNA reads as TGTGCCAGCAGCCCGGGACAGGGCGATCAGCCCCAGCATTTT. Encoded protein: CASSPGQGDQPQHF.

J is TRBJ1-6 and V is TRBV19, with D possibly being TRBD1 (5 bases). CDR1 is LNHDA, CDR2 SQIVND, per germline (reference sequence). V gave up 3 bases and J gave up 7 bases, with 10 bases separating them. This CDR3 region has 14 residues. Here the CDR3 DNA reads TGTGCCAGTAGTATTGGGGGACTAAATTCACCCCTCCACTTT. As protein: CASSIGGLNSPLHF.

Comments on this clone: The same CDR3 is also encoded by other DNA sequences in this sample. Written as DNA, the CDR3 is TGTGCCAGTAGGGTACAGGGGGCGAACACCGGGGAGCTGTTTTTT. Translating it yields CASRVQGANTGELFF. The V and J genes are TRBV19 and TRBJ2-2; 8 bases line up with TRBD1. V dropped 6 bases and J dropped 0; count of bases not matched to a gene: 3. Germline V gene data show CDR1 as LNHDA and CDR2 as SQIVND (reference sequence). CDR3 length: 15 amino acids. Complete variable domain (other parts from reference TRBV19 and TRBJ2-2): DGGITQSPKYLFRKEGQNVTLSCEQNLNHDAMYWYRQDPGQGLRLIYYSQIVNDFQKGDIAEGYSVSREKKESFPLTVTSAQKNPTAFYLCASRVQGANTGELFFGEGSRLTVL.

This clone was found a few times. This rearrangement joins TRBV4-2 to TRBJ1-1; D is unclear. The CDR3 has 14 amino acids. CDR1 and CDR2 from the germline V gene are LGHNA and YNFKEQ. V was pared by 1 base and J by 5 bases, with 11 bases between. CDR3: CASSQGRGGTEAFF. The CDR3 bases are TGTGCCAGCAGCCAAGGGCGGGGAGGAACTGAAGCTTTCTTT.

The genes are TRBV24-1 and TRBJ2-5, with D possibly being TRBD2 (7 bases). The CDR3 totals 18 residues. V lost 5 bases and J 5 bases, leaving 26 bases between the germline ends. Germline V CDR1 and CDR2: KGHDR, SFDVKD. CDR3 DNA sequence: TGTGCCACCAGTGCCCGAACCGGAGGGGGGGGCGCGGGGGAGACCCAGTACTTC. It translates to CATSARTGGGGAGETQYF.

The genes are TRBV10-1 and TRBJ2-3, with a weak D call TRBD2 (6 bases). Germline assignment: CDR1 WNHNN and CDR2 SYGVQD (reference sequence). This CDR3 spans 16 amino acids. V was cut by 3 bases and J by 6 bases, with 19 bases left in between. CDR3 sequence reads: CASSEGGSGSDDTQYF. CDR3 coding DNA: TGCGCCAGCAGTGAAGGAGGGAGTGGTTCAGACGATACGCAGTATTTT.

This clone was seen only a few times. The chain joins TRBV28 to TRBJ1-2, with D hard to call. The V end was cut by 5 bases, the J end by 4 bases, with 14 bases between. The CDR3 is 14 residues long. CDR1 is MDHEN, CDR2 SYDVKM, per germline. Here the CDR3 DNA reads TGTGCCAGCAGTCCGTCCCCGCGGCGCTATGGCTACACCTTC. It is translated as CASSPSPRRYGYTF.

The V call is TRBV11-2, the J call TRBJ1-1, with 11 bases that match TRBD1. The germline gives CDR1 SGHAT, CDR2 FQNNGV. CDR3 size: 14 residues. Trimming removed 4 bases from V and 7 bases from J; junction bases left unmatched: 5. The CDR3 sequence: CASSSGGTGGEAFF. For the CDR3, the DNA is TGTGCCAGCAGCTCCGGCGGGACAGGGGGTGAAGCTTTCTTT.

J is TRBJ1-2 and V is TRBV3-1 (or the pseudogene TRBV3-2); 9 nucleotides line up with TRBD1. Germline V CDR1 and CDR2: LGHDT, YNNKEL (reference sequence). This CDR3 contains 17 residues. The J segment lost 0 bases and the V segment lost 4 bases, leaving 9 bases of the junction unmatched. CDR3 protein: CASSRGTGTKANYGYTF. In nucleotides, the CDR3 is TGTGCCAGCAGCCGAGGGACAGGGACCAAAGCTAACTATGGCTACACCTTC.

The chain has TRBV6-6 and TRBJ1-6; possible D gene TRBD1, 5 bases. This CDR3 has 12 residues. Trimming shortened V by 8 bases and J by 11 bases, and 13 bases separated the two germline ends. Germline-derived CDR1 and CDR2 are MNHNY and SVGAGI (reference sequence). This chain's CDR3 is CASAWEGTPLHF. DNA of the CDR3: TGTGCCAGCGCATGGGAGGGGACACCCCTCCACTTT.

V usage is TRBV6-1 and J usage is TRBJ2-7; D is unclear. CDR3 length equals 13 residues. V was trimmed by 1 base and J by 3 bases, leaving 7 bases between them. CDR1 MNHNS and CDR2 SASEGT come from the germline V gene. CDR3 DNA: TGTGCCAGCAGTGAAGTTCGGGTCTACGAGCAGTACGTC. Translating gives CASSEVRVYEQYV.

This chain connects TRBV7-6 to TRBJ2-2; a weak D match, TRBD1 (5 bases). This CDR3 is 16 amino acids long. V was shortened by 0 bases and J by 4 bases, with 12 bases between the two germline ends. Germline lookup yields CDR1 SGHVS and CDR2 FNYEAQ. CDR3 nucleotides: TGTGCCAGCAGCTTAGCGCGACAGACTCCCACCGGGGAGCTGTTTTTT. Its translation is CASSLARQTPTGELFF.

The chain joins TRBV12-3 or TRBV12-4 to TRBJ2-7; weak D call: TRBD1 (5 bases). The V end lost 5 bases, the J end lost 3 bases, and 11 bases lay between the germline ends. CDR3 length: 13 residues. Written as DNA, the CDR3 is TGTGCCAGCAGTCCCCGACAGTTCTACGAGCAGTACTTC. This translates into CASSPRQFYEQYF.

The chain carries TRBV25-1 and TRBJ1-3; D remains unclear. In germline, CDR1 is MGHDK, CDR2 SYGVNS. The CDR3 extends over 16 amino acids. V dropped 1 base and J dropped 0 bases, with 10 bases sitting between them. CDR3 region: CASSESRASSGNTIYF. CDR3 sequence (DNA): TGTGCCAGCAGTGAATCGAGGGCGAGCTCTGGAAACACCATATATTTT.

The count of this clone is one. The CDR3 DNA reads as TGTGCCAGCAGTCAGGGATTTTTTAGGACAGAGAACACTGAAGCTTTCTTT. Translation: CASSQGFFRTENTEAFF. The rearrangement uses TRBV7-8 and TRBJ1-1, with D tentatively TRBD1 (6 bases). V lost 6 bases to trimming and J lost 1 base, with 21 bases between them. Germline V gene data show CDR1 as SGHVS and CDR2 as FQNEAQ. CDR3 size: 17 residues.

The CDR3 protein is CASSLGQGRPPNSPLHF. The CDR3 DNA reads TGTGCCAGCAGCCTCGGACAGGGGCGACCCCCCAATTCACCCCTCCACTTT. The chain has TRBV7-3 and TRBJ1-6, with TRBD1 identical over 9 bases. Germline V gene data show CDR1 as SGHTA and CDR2 as FQGTGA. The ends lost 5 bases at V and 7 bases at J; junction bases unmatched: 12. The CDR3 extends over 17 amino acids.